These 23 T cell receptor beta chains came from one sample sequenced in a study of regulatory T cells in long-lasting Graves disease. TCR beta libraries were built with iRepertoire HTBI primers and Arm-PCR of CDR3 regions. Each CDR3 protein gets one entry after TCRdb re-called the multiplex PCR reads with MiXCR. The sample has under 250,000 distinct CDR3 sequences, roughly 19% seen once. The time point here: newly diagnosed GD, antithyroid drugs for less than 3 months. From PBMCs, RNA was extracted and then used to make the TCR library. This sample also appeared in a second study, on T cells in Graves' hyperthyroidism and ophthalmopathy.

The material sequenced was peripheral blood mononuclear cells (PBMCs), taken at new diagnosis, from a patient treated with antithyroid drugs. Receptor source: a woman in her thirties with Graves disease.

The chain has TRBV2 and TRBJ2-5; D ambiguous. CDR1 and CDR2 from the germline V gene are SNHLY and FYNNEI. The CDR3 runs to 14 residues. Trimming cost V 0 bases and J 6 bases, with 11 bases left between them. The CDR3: CASSEASPPKTQYF. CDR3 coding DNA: TGTGCCAGCAGTGAAGCTAGCCCCCCAAAGACCCAGTACTTC.

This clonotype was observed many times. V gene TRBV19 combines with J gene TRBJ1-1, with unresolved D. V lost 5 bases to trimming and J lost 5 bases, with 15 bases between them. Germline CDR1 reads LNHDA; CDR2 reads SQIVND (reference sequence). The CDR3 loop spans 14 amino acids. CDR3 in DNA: TGTGCCAGTAGTCCGTCGGGGTGGGGTACTGAAGCTTTCTTT. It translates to CASSPSGWGTEAFF.

CDR3 bases: TGCAGCGTTGAAGCCATACAGGTTGGGGCCAACGTCCTGACTTTC. It is translated as CSVEAIQVGANVLTF. The V and J genes are TRBV29-1 and TRBJ2-6; D possibly corresponds to TRBD1 (5 bases). The CDR3 has 15 residues. V lost 1 base, J lost 3 bases, and 10 bases lay in between. Per germline, CDR1 SQVTM and CDR2 ANQGSEA.

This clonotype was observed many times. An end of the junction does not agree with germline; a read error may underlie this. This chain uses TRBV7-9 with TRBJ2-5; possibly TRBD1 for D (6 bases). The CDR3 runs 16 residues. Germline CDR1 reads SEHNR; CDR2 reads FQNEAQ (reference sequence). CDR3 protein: CASSSSSGTTGETQYF. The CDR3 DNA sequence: TGTGCCAGCAGCTCCTCGTCGGGGACAACAGGAGAGACTCAGTACTTC.

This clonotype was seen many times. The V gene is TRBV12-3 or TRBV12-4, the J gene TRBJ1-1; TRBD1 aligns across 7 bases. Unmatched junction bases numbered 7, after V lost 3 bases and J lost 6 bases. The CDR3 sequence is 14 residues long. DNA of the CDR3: TGTGCCAGCAGTTTCGCGACAGGGAGGTCTGAAGCTTTCTTT. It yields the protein CASSFATGRSEAFF.

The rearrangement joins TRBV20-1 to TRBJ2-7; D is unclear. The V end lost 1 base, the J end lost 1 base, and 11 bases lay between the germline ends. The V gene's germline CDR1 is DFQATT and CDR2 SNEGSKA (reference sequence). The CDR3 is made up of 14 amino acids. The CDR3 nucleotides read TGCAGTGCTAGAGGGTACGGAGCGTCCTACGAGCAGTACTTC. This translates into CSARGYGASYEQYF.

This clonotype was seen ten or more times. CDR3 DNA: TGTGCCAGCAGTCCTGGCCCTTATTACGAGCAGTACTTC. Translating it yields CASSPGPYYEQYF. The V and J genes are TRBV2 and TRBJ2-7; D unclear. The ends were cut back, 5 bases at V and 4 bases at J, with 12 bases in the middle. Germline CDR1 is SNHLY and CDR2 is FYNNEI. The length of the CDR3 is 13 residues. The complete variable domain, with remaining parts taken from reference TRBV2 and TRBJ2-7, reads EPEVTQTPSHQVTQMGQEVILRCVPISNHLYFYWYRQILGQKVEFLVSFYNNEISEKSEIFDDQFSVERPDGSNFTLKIRSTKLEDSAMYFCASSPGPYYEQYFGPGTRLTVT.

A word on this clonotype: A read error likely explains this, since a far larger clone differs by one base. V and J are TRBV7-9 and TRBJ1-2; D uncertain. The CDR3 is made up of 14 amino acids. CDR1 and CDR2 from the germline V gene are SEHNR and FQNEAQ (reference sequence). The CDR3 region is CAGSLNMAGYGYTF. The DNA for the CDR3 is TGTGCCGGCAGCTTAAACATGGCGGGTTATGGCTACACCTTC.

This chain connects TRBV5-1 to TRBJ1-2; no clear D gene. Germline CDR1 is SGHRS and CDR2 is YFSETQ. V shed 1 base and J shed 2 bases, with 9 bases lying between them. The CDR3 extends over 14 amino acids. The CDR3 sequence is CASSLRDPNYGYTF. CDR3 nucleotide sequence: TGCGCCAGCAGCTTGAGAGATCCCAACTATGGCTACACCTTC.

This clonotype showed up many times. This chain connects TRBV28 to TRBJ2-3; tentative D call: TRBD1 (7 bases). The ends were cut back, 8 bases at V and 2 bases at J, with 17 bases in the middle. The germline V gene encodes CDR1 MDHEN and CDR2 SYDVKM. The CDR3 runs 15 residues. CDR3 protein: CASCGGGHYTDTQYF. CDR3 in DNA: TGTGCCAGCTGTGGAGGGGGCCATTACACAGATACGCAGTATTTT.

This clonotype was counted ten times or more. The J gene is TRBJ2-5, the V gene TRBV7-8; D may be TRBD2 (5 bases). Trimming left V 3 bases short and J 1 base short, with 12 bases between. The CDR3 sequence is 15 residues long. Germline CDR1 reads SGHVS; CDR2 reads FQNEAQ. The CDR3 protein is CASSFPGGSQETQYF. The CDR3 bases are TGTGCCAGCAGCTTCCCGGGCGGGTCCCAAGAGACCCAGTACTTC.

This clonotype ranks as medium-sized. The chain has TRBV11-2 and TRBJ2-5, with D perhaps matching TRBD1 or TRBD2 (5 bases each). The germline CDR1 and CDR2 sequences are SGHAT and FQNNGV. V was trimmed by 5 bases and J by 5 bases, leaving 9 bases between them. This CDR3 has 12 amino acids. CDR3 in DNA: TGTGCCAGCAGCCAAGAGGGGGAGACCCAGTACTTC. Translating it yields CASSQEGETQYF.

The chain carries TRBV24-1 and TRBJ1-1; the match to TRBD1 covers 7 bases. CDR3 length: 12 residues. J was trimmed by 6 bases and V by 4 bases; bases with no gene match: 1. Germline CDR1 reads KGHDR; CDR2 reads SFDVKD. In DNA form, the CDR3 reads TGTGCCACCAGTGACGGGACAGCTGAAGCTTTCTTT. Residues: CATSDGTAEAFF.

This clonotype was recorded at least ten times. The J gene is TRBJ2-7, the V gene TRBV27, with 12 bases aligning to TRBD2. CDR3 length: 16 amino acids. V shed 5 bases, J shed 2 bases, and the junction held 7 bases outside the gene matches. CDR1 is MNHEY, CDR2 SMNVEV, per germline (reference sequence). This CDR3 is CASSPWTSGDPYEQYF. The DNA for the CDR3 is TGTGCCAGCAGTCCTTGGACTAGCGGGGACCCCTACGAGCAGTACTTC.

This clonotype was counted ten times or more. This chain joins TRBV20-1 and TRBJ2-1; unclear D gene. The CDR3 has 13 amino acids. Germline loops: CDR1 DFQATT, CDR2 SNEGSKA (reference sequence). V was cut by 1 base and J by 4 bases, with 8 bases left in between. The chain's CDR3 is CSARVANYNEQFF. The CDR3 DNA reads TGCAGTGCTAGAGTGGCTAATTACAATGAGCAGTTCTTC.

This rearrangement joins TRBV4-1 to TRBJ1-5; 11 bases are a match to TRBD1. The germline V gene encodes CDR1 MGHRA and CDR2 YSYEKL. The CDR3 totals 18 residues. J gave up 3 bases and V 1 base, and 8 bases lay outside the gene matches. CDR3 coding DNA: TGCGCCAGCAGCCAAGGGACAGGGGGCCTGCTGTCCAATCAGCCCCAGCATTTT. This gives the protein CASSQGTGGLLSNQPQHF.

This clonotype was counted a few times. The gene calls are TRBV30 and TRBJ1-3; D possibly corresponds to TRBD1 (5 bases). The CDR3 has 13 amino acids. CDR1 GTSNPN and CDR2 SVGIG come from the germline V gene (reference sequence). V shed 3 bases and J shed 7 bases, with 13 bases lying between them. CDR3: CAWSPGLENTIYF. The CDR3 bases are TGTGCCTGGAGCCCAGGGTTGGAGAACACCATATATTTT.

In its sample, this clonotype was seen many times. The CDR3 loop reads CSAAPKSNEQFF. CDR3 in DNA: TGCAGTGCTGCCCCGAAGAGCAATGAGCAGTTCTTC. The gene calls are TRBV20-1 and TRBJ2-1; D not resolved. The CDR3 consists of 12 residues. The germline V gene has CDR1 DFQATT and CDR2 SNEGSKA (reference sequence). V lost 5 bases, J lost 6 bases, and 11 bases lay in between.

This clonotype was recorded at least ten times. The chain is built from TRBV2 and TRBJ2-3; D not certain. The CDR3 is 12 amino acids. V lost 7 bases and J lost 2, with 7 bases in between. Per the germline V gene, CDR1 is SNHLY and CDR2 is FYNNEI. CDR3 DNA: TGTGCCAGCAACGGGCCCACAGATACGCAGTATTTT. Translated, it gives CASNGPTDTQYF. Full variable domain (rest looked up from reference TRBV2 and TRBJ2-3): EPEVTQTPSHQVTQMGQEVILRCVPISNHLYFYWYRQILGQKVEFLVSFYNNEISEKSEIFDDQFSVERPDGSNFTLKIRSTKLEDSAMYFCASNGPTDTQYFGPGTRLTVL.

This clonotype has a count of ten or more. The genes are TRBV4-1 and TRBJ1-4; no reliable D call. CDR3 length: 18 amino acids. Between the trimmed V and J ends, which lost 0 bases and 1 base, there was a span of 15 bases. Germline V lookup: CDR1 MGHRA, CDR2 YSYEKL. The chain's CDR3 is CASSQDPRGVGTNEKLFF. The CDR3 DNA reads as TGCGCCAGCAGCCAAGATCCTCGGGGTGTTGGAACTAATGAAAAACTGTTTTTT.

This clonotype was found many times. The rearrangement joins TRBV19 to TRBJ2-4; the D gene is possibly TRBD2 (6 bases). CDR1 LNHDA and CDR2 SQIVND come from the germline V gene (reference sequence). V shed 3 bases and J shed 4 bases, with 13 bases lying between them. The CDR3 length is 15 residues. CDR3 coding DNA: TGTGCCAGTAGTATTGTCGGGGGTCAAAAAAACATTCAGTACTTC. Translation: CASSIVGGQKNIQYF. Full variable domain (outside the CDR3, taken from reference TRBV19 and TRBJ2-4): DGGITQSPKYLFRKEGQNVTLSCEQNLNHDAMYWYRQDPGQGLRLIYYSQIVNDFQKGDIAEGYSVSREKKESFPLTVTSAQKNPTAFYLCASSIVGGQKNIQYFGAGTRLSVL.

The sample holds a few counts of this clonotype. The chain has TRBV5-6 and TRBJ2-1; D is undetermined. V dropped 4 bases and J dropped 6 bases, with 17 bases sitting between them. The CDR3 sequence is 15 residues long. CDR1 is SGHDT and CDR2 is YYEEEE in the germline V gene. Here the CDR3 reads CASSLDPYPGNEQFF. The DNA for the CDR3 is TGTGCCAGCAGCCTCGACCCTTACCCCGGCAATGAGCAGTTCTTC.

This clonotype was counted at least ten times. This CDR3 reads CASSDPRTGKRETQYF. The DNA for the CDR3 is TGTGCCAGCAGTGACCCACGGACAGGGAAGAGGGAGACCCAGTACTTC. This sequence joins TRBV25-1 and TRBJ2-5; 8 bases are shared with TRBD1. Per germline, CDR1 MGHDK and CDR2 SYGVNS. V lost 3 bases and J lost 5; bases outside the gene matches: 11. The CDR3 has 16 amino acids.